This is a list of T cell receptor beta chains from one sample in a study of early T cells in non-severe SARS-CoV-2 infection. TCRdb used MiXCR to reprocess the 5' RACE reads, holding one entry per CDR3 protein. This sample has tens of thousands of distinct CDR3 sequences; more than 9% occur once, and the top ten carry around 4.4%. Sequencing was carried out using whole blood. These receptors all stem from an adult who was a healthcare worker with PCR-confirmed SARS-CoV-2 infection or an uninfected control (not recorded which). The conserved cysteine and the conserved F or W are not part of the CDR3 here. Each record gives: V gene, CDR3 protein.

>TRBV5-1
ASSSLADTYEQY
>TRBV7-6
ASSFLGTEQY
>TRBV5-4
ASSLIQNTEAF
>TRBV7-9
ASSPRGRENEQF
>TRBV6-2/TRBV6-3
ASSYYPGTASYEQY
>TRBV6-5
ASRLDRLNTEAF
>TRBV27
ASSLWGRGPDGDTQY
>TRBV5-1
ASSFLAGGGEQY
>TRBV7-3
ASSLIAGTDTQY
>TRBV27
ASSTFRESEAF
>TRBV29-1
SVRTGQGADEAF
>TRBV5-1
ASSITSGTGELF
>TRBV9
ASSSGLVSYEQY
>TRBV11-1
ASSLNSGKIYEQY
>TRBV6-1
ASSPRQVVRETQY
>TRBV9
ASSLRTSGEKETQY
>TRBV7-3
ASSQRGGGSTDTQY
>TRBV2
ASSEGNEQF
>TRBV10-3
AISLGTSGSTDTQY
>TRBV6-2/TRBV6-3
ASRKGRPGTPRIKVTDTQY
>TRBV6-4
ASSPLAGGDTDTQY
>TRBV11-2
ASSAQSGGGYEQY
>TRBV25-1
ASSVGTSGRPRADTQY
>TRBV29-1
SVGTGVDEQF
>TRBV4-1
ASSQDWDRGAYGYT
>TRBV12-3/TRBV12-4
ASRLRTSGGYYNEQF
>TRBV29-1
SAAPPSSYNEQF
>TRBV20-1
SAADSTNYGYT
>TRBV7-3
ASSSKAGLEAF
>TRBV28
ASSLTSGYTDTQY
>TRBV2
ASREDRGNMNTEAF
>TRBV6-6
ASRFGQASYQPQH
>TRBV7-9
ASSSSFSNQPQH
>TRBV5-1
ASSSQGTTYNEQF
>TRBV6-2/TRBV6-3
ASSYSPEVGELF